These T cell receptor beta chains were read from a single sample in a study of blood T cell repertoires in COVID-19. The assay was immunoSEQ multiplex PCR, and TCRdb's table has in-frame clones only and misses some. The table has under 250,000 clones, 84% seen once; the top ten hold 1.5% to 1.7%. Sequences were obtained from peripheral blood. These receptor sequences come from a woman aged 35 to 49 who had recovered from COVID-19. The CDR3 runs from the conserved cysteine through the conserved F or W. A D gene is named only where the DNA matches it firmly. Only some rows state a clone size, as once, few, many or a class for expanded clones.

cdr3_nt: TGTGCCAGCAGTGAATGGGGGACTAGCTTACCAGATACGCAGTATTTT
cdr3_aa: CASSEWGTSLPDTQYF
v_call: TRBV2
d_call: TRBD2
j_call: TRBJ2-3
clone_size: .

cdr3_nt: TGCGCCAGCAGCCAAGTGGTACAGGCTGGGGACACTGAAGCTTTCTTT
cdr3_aa: CASSQVVQAGDTEAFF
v_call: TRBV4-1
d_call: .
j_call: TRBJ1-1
clone_size: .

cdr3_nt: TGTGCCAGCAGGCGCCCAGGGTCTGGGGCCAACGTCCTGACTTTC
cdr3_aa: CASRRPGSGANVLTF
v_call: TRBV5-4
d_call: .
j_call: TRBJ2-6
clone_size: .

cdr3_nt: TGTGCCAGCAGTGAATCCCTTTCCACTGAAGCTTTCTTT
cdr3_aa: CASSESLSTEAFF
v_call: TRBV6-1
d_call: .
j_call: TRBJ1-1
clone_size: .

cdr3_nt: TGTGCCAGCAGCCCGGGGTTAAGGGGGCACAATGAGCAGTTCTTC
cdr3_aa: CASSPGLRGHNEQFF
v_call: TRBV7-7
d_call: TRBD1
j_call: TRBJ2-1
clone_size: .

cdr3_nt: TGTGCCAGCAGCTCGGAGCATAATTCACCCCTCCACTTT
cdr3_aa: CASSSEHNSPLHF
v_call: TRBV5-4
d_call: .
j_call: TRBJ1-6
clone_size: few

cdr3_nt: TGTGCCAGCAGTGAACGGGAAGGACGTAATTCACCCCTCCACTTT
cdr3_aa: CASSEREGRNSPLHF
v_call: TRBV2
d_call: .
j_call: TRBJ1-6
clone_size: .

cdr3_nt: TGTGCCAGCAGCGTAGTCGGAGGGACTACCGGGGAGCTGTTTTTT
cdr3_aa: CASSVVGGTTGELFF
v_call: TRBV9
d_call: .
j_call: TRBJ2-2
clone_size: .

cdr3_nt: TGTGCCAGCAGCACAGGACTAGCGGGGGCCCGGGATGAGCAGTTCTTC
cdr3_aa: CASSTGLAGARDEQFF
v_call: TRBV7-7
d_call: TRBD2
j_call: TRBJ2-1
clone_size: .

cdr3_nt: TGTGCCAGCAGTTTCCCCCCACGGAGCTATGGCTACACCTTC
cdr3_aa: CASSFPPRSYGYTF
v_call: TRBV28
d_call: .
j_call: TRBJ1-2
clone_size: .

cdr3_nt: TGTGCCTGGGCTACAGGGACCAAGCAGCCCCAGCATTTT
cdr3_aa: CAWATGTKQPQHF
v_call: TRBV30
d_call: .
j_call: TRBJ1-5
clone_size: .

cdr3_nt: TGTGCCAGTAGTATCCAACGGGGGGGCAGCACTGAAGCTTTCTTT
cdr3_aa: CASSIQRGGSTEAFF
v_call: TRBV19
d_call: .
j_call: TRBJ1-1
clone_size: once

cdr3_nt: TGTGCCAGCAGTTTCGGCGGGAGGGGCACTGAAGCTTTCTTT
cdr3_aa: CASSFGGRGTEAFF
v_call: TRBV6-5
d_call: .
j_call: TRBJ1-1
clone_size: .

cdr3_nt: TGTGCCAGCAGCGCAGGGGGGCAGCGCCTTGAAGCTTTCTTT
cdr3_aa: CASSAGGQRLEAFF
v_call: TRBV9
d_call: TRBD1
j_call: TRBJ1-1
clone_size: .

cdr3_nt: TGTGCCAGCAGCCCCCTAACTGAAACTGCTGGTGCTTTCTTT
cdr3_aa: CASSPLTETAGAFF
v_call: TRBV5-6
d_call: .
j_call: TRBJ1-1
clone_size: .

cdr3_nt: TGCGCCAGCAGCCCAGGGTACCAAGAGACCCAGTACTTC
cdr3_aa: CASSPGYQETQYF
v_call: TRBV5-1
d_call: .
j_call: TRBJ2-5
clone_size: .

cdr3_nt: TGCGCCAGCAGCTTACAGGGGGCGGAAGAGACCCAGTACTTC
cdr3_aa: CASSLQGAEETQYF
v_call: TRBV5-1
d_call: TRBD1
j_call: TRBJ2-5
clone_size: .

cdr3_nt: TGTGCCAGCAGCCTCAGGACAGGGGGTGGCTCCTACGAGCAGTACTTC
cdr3_aa: CASSLRTGGGSYEQYF
v_call: TRBV11-3
d_call: TRBD1
j_call: TRBJ2-7
clone_size: .

cdr3_nt: TGTGCCACCAGTGATTTGGGAAGGGGGTGGCGGAACACCGGGGAGCTGTTTTTT
cdr3_aa: CATSDLGRGWRNTGELFF
v_call: TRBV24-1
d_call: .
j_call: TRBJ2-2
clone_size: .

cdr3_nt: TGTGCCAGCAGCTTCGGCGGGCTTGGGGACAATGAGCAGTTCTTC
cdr3_aa: CASSFGGLGDNEQFF
v_call: TRBV5-4
d_call: .
j_call: TRBJ2-1
clone_size: .

cdr3_nt: TGTGCCAGCAGCCAAGATAGGGGCTCCTACAATGAGCAGTTCTTC
cdr3_aa: CASSQDRGSYNEQFF
v_call: TRBV4-2
d_call: .
j_call: TRBJ2-1
clone_size: medium-sized

cdr3_nt: TGTGCCAGCAGCCCCGCGGACACTCGCTATGGCTACACCTTC
cdr3_aa: CASSPADTRYGYTF
v_call: TRBV7-9
d_call: .
j_call: TRBJ1-2
clone_size: .

cdr3_nt: TGTGCCAGTAGTATGGGGGCAGGGAGTGCCTCTGGGGCCAACGTCCTGACTTTC
cdr3_aa: CASSMGAGSASGANVLTF
v_call: TRBV19
d_call: .
j_call: TRBJ2-6
clone_size: .

cdr3_nt: TGTGCCAGCAGTTTAACAGGGAACGTCCGGACCGGGGAGCTGTTTTTT
cdr3_aa: CASSLTGNVRTGELFF
v_call: TRBV28
d_call: .
j_call: TRBJ2-2
clone_size: .

cdr3_nt: TGTGCCAGCAGTCTTACCGGACAGTATAATTCACCCCTCCACTTT
cdr3_aa: CASSLTGQYNSPLHF
v_call: TRBV7-2
d_call: .
j_call: TRBJ1-6
clone_size: .

cdr3_nt: TGTGCCTGGAGTGTACCCCATCGGAGGGGGAACACTGAAGCTTTCTTT
cdr3_aa: CAWSVPHRRGNTEAFF
v_call: TRBV30
d_call: .
j_call: TRBJ1-1
clone_size: once

cdr3_nt: TGTGCCAGCAGTTTATTCTCAGGGAACGAGCAGTACTTC
cdr3_aa: CASSLFSGNEQYF
v_call: TRBV12-3/TRBV12-4
d_call: .
j_call: TRBJ2-7
clone_size: .

cdr3_nt: TGTGCCAGCTCACCACCGGGACTAGCGGGGGGGCTGAGTGAGCAGTTCTTC
cdr3_aa: CASSPPGLAGGLSEQFF
v_call: TRBV18
d_call: TRBD2
j_call: TRBJ2-1
clone_size: .

cdr3_nt: TGTGCCAGCAGCTTAGATGGGGGGGATGAGCAGTTCTTC
cdr3_aa: CASSLDGGDEQFF
v_call: TRBV7-9
d_call: TRBD2
j_call: TRBJ2-1
clone_size: few

cdr3_nt: TGCGCCAGCAGCAAACCGCAGGGAACTAATGAAAAACTGTTTTTT
cdr3_aa: CASSKPQGTNEKLFF
v_call: TRBV5-1
d_call: .
j_call: TRBJ1-4
clone_size: .

cdr3_nt: TGTGCCAGCAGACGTACAGGGCTAAGCTATGGCTACACCTTC
cdr3_aa: CASRRTGLSYGYTF
v_call: TRBV6-5
d_call: .
j_call: TRBJ1-2
clone_size: .

cdr3_nt: TGTGCCAGCAGCGTAGCGGAGGGACGCTCCTATAATTCACCCCTCCACTTT
cdr3_aa: CASSVAEGRSYNSPLHF
v_call: TRBV9
d_call: .
j_call: TRBJ1-6
clone_size: .

cdr3_nt: TGCGCCAGTAGACAGGGTTTTCGAGAGACCCAGTACTTC
cdr3_aa: CASRQGFRETQYF
v_call: TRBV4-1
d_call: TRBD1
j_call: TRBJ2-5
clone_size: .

cdr3_nt: TGTGCCAGCAGTTCGAGGTCGAGGGTTGCAACTAATGAAAAACTGTTTTTT
cdr3_aa: CASSSRSRVATNEKLFF
v_call: TRBV28
d_call: .
j_call: TRBJ1-4
clone_size: once

cdr3_nt: TGCGCCAGCAGCTTGGGCCAGGGCCGCGAGCAGTACTTC
cdr3_aa: CASSLGQGREQYF
v_call: TRBV5-1
d_call: .
j_call: TRBJ2-7
clone_size: .

cdr3_nt: TGTGCCAGCAGCTTTAGGGGATACGGCTACACCTTC
cdr3_aa: CASSFRGYGYTF
v_call: TRBV5-6
d_call: .
j_call: TRBJ1-2
clone_size: .

cdr3_nt: TGCGCCAGCAGCCAAGAGGGCGGAGGGGAAGGTTCACCCCTCCACTTT
cdr3_aa: CASSQEGGGEGSPLHF
v_call: TRBV4-1
d_call: .
j_call: TRBJ1-6
clone_size: .

cdr3_nt: TGTGCCAGCCAGGAGGGGTCCACTAACTATGGCTACACCTTC
cdr3_aa: CASQEGSTNYGYTF
v_call: TRBV28
d_call: .
j_call: TRBJ1-2
clone_size: .

cdr3_nt: TGTGCCAGCAGCATCAGGGGCGACACTGAAGCTTTCTTT
cdr3_aa: CASSIRGDTEAFF
v_call: TRBV7-9
d_call: .
j_call: TRBJ1-1
clone_size: once

cdr3_nt: TGTGCCAGCAGATCGACAGGGAGCAATCAGCCCCAGCATTTT
cdr3_aa: CASRSTGSNQPQHF
v_call: TRBV2
d_call: TRBD1
j_call: TRBJ1-5
clone_size: .

cdr3_nt: TGTGCCAGCAGTTTAGCGCGGAACGGGGAGCTGTTTTTT
cdr3_aa: CASSLARNGELFF
v_call: TRBV12-3/TRBV12-4
d_call: .
j_call: TRBJ2-2
clone_size: .

cdr3_nt: TGTGCCACCAGTGATACACAGGGGGCCGGTGGCTACACCTTC
cdr3_aa: CATSDTQGAGGYTF
v_call: TRBV24-1
d_call: TRBD1
j_call: TRBJ1-2
clone_size: .

cdr3_nt: TGCGCCAGCACTCCCGGGACAGGGGGCGCCAGATCGGAGACCCAGTACTTC
cdr3_aa: CASTPGTGGARSETQYF
v_call: TRBV5-1
d_call: TRBD1
j_call: TRBJ2-5
clone_size: .

cdr3_nt: TGCGCCAGCAGCCAACAGGGACAGGACTATGGCTACACCTTC
cdr3_aa: CASSQQGQDYGYTF
v_call: TRBV4-1
d_call: TRBD1
j_call: TRBJ1-2
clone_size: .

cdr3_nt: TGTGCCAGCAGCTTGGGGCTCAATAATTCACCCCTCCACTTT
cdr3_aa: CASSLGLNNSPLHF
v_call: TRBV5-4
d_call: .
j_call: TRBJ1-6
clone_size: few

cdr3_nt: TGTGCCAGCAGCTTGGGGGCGACAGGGCTAGAGAACTATGGCTACACCTTC
cdr3_aa: CASSLGATGLENYGYTF
v_call: TRBV5-6
d_call: TRBD1
j_call: TRBJ1-2
clone_size: .

cdr3_nt: TGTGCCAGCAGCTTAGACAAGTACGAGCAGTTCTTC
cdr3_aa: CASSLDKYEQFF
v_call: TRBV7-8
d_call: .
j_call: TRBJ2-1
clone_size: .

cdr3_nt: TGTGCCACCAGTGACCCGACAGGGGAGGGAGCTTTCTTT
cdr3_aa: CATSDPTGEGAFF
v_call: TRBV24-1
d_call: TRBD1
j_call: TRBJ1-1
clone_size: .

cdr3_nt: TGTGCCAGCAGCCACCGGACAGCGAACACTGAAGCTTTCTTT
cdr3_aa: CASSHRTANTEAFF
v_call: TRBV3-1/TRBV3-2
d_call: .
j_call: TRBJ1-1
clone_size: .

cdr3_nt: TGTGCCAGCAGAGGGACTTCCTATAATTCACCCCTCCACTTT
cdr3_aa: CASRGTSYNSPLHF
v_call: TRBV11-2
d_call: .
j_call: TRBJ1-6
clone_size: .

cdr3_nt: TGTGCCAGCTCACCTAGGGGTACCGACATTCAGTACTTC
cdr3_aa: CASSPRGTDIQYF
v_call: TRBV18
d_call: .
j_call: TRBJ2-4
clone_size: .